Presented here are 5 T cell receptor beta chains from one specimen sequenced in a study of technical replicates of blood from a handful of donors. Sequencing was performed with immunoSEQ multiplex PCR; in TCRdb, only in-frame clones are kept and a portion is missing. The table has more than 60,000 clones, roughly 94% seen once. Sample: T cells isolated from PBMCs. These receptors originate from a human donor in good health.

This chain joins TRBV29-1 and TRBJ2-7, with D hard to call. Trimming stripped 4 bases from V and 4 bases from J, with 17 bases between. The CDR3 has 14 amino acids. CDR1 and CDR2 from the germline V gene are SQVTM and ANQGSEA. In nucleotides, the CDR3 is TGCAGCGTTGTTGACTCTCCTTTAGATTACGAGCAGTACTTC. Translation: CSVVDSPLDYEQYF.

The chain recombines TRBV9 with TRBJ1-2; D might be TRBD1 (6 bases). Per germline, CDR1 SGDLS and CDR2 YYNGEE. The V and J ends lost 3 bases and 0 bases respectively, with 18 bases between them. The length of the CDR3 is 17 residues. CDR3: CASSGLDGGSSNYGYTF. The DNA for the CDR3 is TGTGCCAGCAGCGGACTGGATGGGGGCAGCTCTAACTATGGCTACACCTTC. The complete variable domain, with remaining parts taken from reference TRBV9 and TRBJ1-2, reads DSGVTQTPKHLITATGQRVTLRCSPRSGDLSVYWYQQSLDQGLQFLIQYYNGEERAKGNILERFSAQQFPDLHSELNLSSLELGDSALYFCASSGLDGGSSNYGYTFGSGTRLTVV.

This rearrangement joins TRBV10-1 to TRBJ2-2, with a tentative D call TRBD1 (6 bases). There are 14 residues in the CDR3. With 5 bases removed from V and 5 bases from J, the gap between germline ends came to 12 bases. The V gene's germline CDR1 is WNHNN and CDR2 SYGVQD (reference sequence). The CDR3 coding sequence is TGCGCCAGCAGTCGACAGGCTTCTACCGGGGAGCTGTTTTTT. Translation: CASSRQASTGELFF.

The chain combines TRBV6-5 with TRBJ2-2, with a possible D match to TRBD1 (5 bases). The CDR3 has 15 residues. Germline V lookup: CDR1 MNHEY, CDR2 SVGAGI. The V gene lost 4 bases and the J gene lost 5 bases, with 14 bases spanning the gap. The CDR3 sequence: CASSLFRDPTGELFF. The CDR3 DNA is TGTGCCAGCAGTTTATTCAGGGATCCTACCGGGGAGCTGTTTTTT.

The chain uses TRBV5-1 and TRBJ1-5, with TRBD1 as a possible D gene (5 bases). The V end was cut by 0 bases, the J end by 5 bases, with 9 bases between. Germline-derived CDR1 and CDR2 are SGHRS and YFSETQ. This CDR3 spans 14 amino acids. Here the CDR3 reads CASSLGQGDQPQHF. The CDR3 bases are TGCGCCAGCAGCTTGGGGCAGGGTGATCAGCCCCAGCATTTT. The entire variable domain, with the rest obtained from reference TRBV5-1 and TRBJ1-5, is as follows: KAGVTQTPRYLIKTRGQQVTLSCSPISGHRSVSWYQQTPGQGLQFLFEYFSETQRNKGNFPGRFSGRQFSNSRSEMNVSTLELGDSALYLCASSLGQGDQPQHFGDGTRLSIL.